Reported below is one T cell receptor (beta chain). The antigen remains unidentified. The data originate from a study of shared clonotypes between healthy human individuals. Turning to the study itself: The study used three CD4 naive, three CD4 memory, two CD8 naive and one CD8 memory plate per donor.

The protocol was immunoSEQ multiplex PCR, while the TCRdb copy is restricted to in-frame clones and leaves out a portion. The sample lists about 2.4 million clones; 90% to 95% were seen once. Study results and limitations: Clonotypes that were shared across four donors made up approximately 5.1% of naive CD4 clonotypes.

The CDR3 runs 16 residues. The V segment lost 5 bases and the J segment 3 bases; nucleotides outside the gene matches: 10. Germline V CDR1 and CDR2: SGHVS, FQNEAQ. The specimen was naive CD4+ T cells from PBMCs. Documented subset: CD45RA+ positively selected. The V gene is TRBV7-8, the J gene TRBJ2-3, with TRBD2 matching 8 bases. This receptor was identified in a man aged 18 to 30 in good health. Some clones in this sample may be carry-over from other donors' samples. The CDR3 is CASSRLAGLGTDTQYF. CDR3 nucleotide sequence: TGTGCCAGCAGCCGATTAGCGGGGCTGGGGACAGATACGCAGTATTTT.